These T cell receptor beta chains were read from a single sample in a study of T-cell memory formation after mild COVID-19. TCRdb processed the 5' RACE reads anew with MiXCR; each CDR3 protein has one entry. The sample lists under 400,000 distinct CDR3 sequences, over 20% occurring once. Specimen: PBMCs or a T cell subset sorted from them (not recorded which). The receptors originated from an adult woman who had mild COVID-19 (a few samples of this study predate the infection). Cell type and time point are not known. CDR3s include the opening cysteine and the closing phenylalanine or tryptophan. The D gene is left open where the match is weak. A clone size is listed for some rows: how often the clone was seen (once, few, many), or a class if it is expanded.

TRBJ2-3 | TRBV4-1 | few | NA | TGCGCCAGCAGCCAAGAACCCGGTAGTTTTACTAGCACAGATACGCAGTATTTT | CASSQEPGSFTSTDTQYF
TRBJ2-3 | TRBV10-3 | NA | NA | TGTGCCACGAGACGGGATGCAAGCACAGATACGCAGTATTTT | CATRRDASTDTQYF
TRBJ1-6 | TRBV7-9 | NA | NA | TGTGCCAGCAGCTTAGACGGCCGTAGTTCACCCCTACACTTT | CASSLDGRSSPLHF
TRBJ1-1 | TRBV7-3 | few | NA | TGTGCCAGCAGCAGGAACCTAGGCATGAACACTGAAGCTTTCTTT | CASSRNLGMNTEAFF
TRBJ1-6 | TRBV20-1 | few | TRBD1 | TGCAGTGCTAGAGATCCCCGGACAGGGGGCGACTCACCCCTCCACTTT | CSARDPRTGGDSPLHF
TRBJ2-3 | TRBV5-1 | few | NA | TGCGCCAGCGCCCTGCCCGACGGGAGTTCGACAGATACGCAGTATTTT | CASALPDGSSTDTQYF
TRBJ2-5 | TRBV21-1 | few | NA | TGTGCCAGCAACAAAGCCCTAGCGGGGTGGGAGACCCAGTACTTC | CASNKALAGWETQYF
TRBJ2-3 | TRBV19 | NA | NA | TGTGCCAGTAGTATAGGGGACACCAGCACAGATACGCAGTATTTT | CASSIGDTSTDTQYF
TRBJ2-3 | TRBV19 | NA | NA | TGTGCCAGTAAAGGGTCGGCGAATCGTTTAGATACGCAGTATTTT | CASKGSANRLDTQYF
TRBJ1-5 | TRBV12-3/TRBV12-4 | few | NA | TGTGCCAGCAGTTCCCCGGGGGATAGCAATCAGCCCCAGCATTTT | CASSSPGDSNQPQHF
TRBJ1-4 | TRBV6-6 | NA | NA | TGTGCCAGCAGTTACTCGATCGGGGGGCTGAATGAAAAACTGTTTTTT | CASSYSIGGLNEKLFF
TRBJ2-5 | TRBV7-9 | few | NA | TGTGCCAGCAGCTTATCAAACAGGGTTGAGACCCAGTACTTC | CASSLSNRVETQYF
TRBJ2-2 | TRBV14 | NA | NA | TGTGCCAGCAGCCAAGATCTTACCGGGGAGCTGTTTTTT | CASSQDLTGELFF
TRBJ2-1 | TRBV6-4 | NA | NA | TGTGCCAGCAGTGAAGGCGGGGACTACAATGAGCAGTTCTTC | CASSEGGDYNEQFF
TRBJ2-1 | TRBV12-3/TRBV12-4 | many | TRBD2 | TGTGCCAGCAGTTCGAGGACTAGCGGAACCTACAATGAGCAGTTCTTC | CASSSRTSGTYNEQFF
TRBJ1-1 | TRBV9 | NA | NA | TGTGCCAGTAAGAGGGATGCTGGTCCGGGTGAAGCTTTCTTT | CASKRDAGPGEAFF
TRBJ1-5 | TRBV6-6 | few | NA | TGTGCCAGCAGGGAGGGACACCTTAATCAGCCCCAGCATTTT | CASREGHLNQPQHF
TRBJ2-1 | TRBV11-2 | NA | TRBD2 | TGTGCCAGCAGTTCTACTAGCGGGAGCCGAAATGAGCAGTTCTTC | CASSSTSGSRNEQFF
TRBJ2-2 | TRBV3-1 | NA | NA | TGTGCCAGCAGCCTTCAGGCCGGGGAGCTGTTTTTT | CASSLQAGELFF
TRBJ2-3 | TRBV5-1 | NA | TRBD2 | TGCGCCAGCACGACCGGGGGGGCAGATACGCAGTATTTT | CASTTGGADTQYF
TRBJ2-1 | TRBV2 | NA | NA | TGTGCCAGCAGTGTTGGCTTTTACTCCTACAATGAGCAGTTCTTC | CASSVGFYSYNEQFF
TRBJ2-1 | TRBV6-5 | NA | NA | TGTGCCAGCAGGGCCCGACTAGGAGGAGAGCAGTTCTTC | CASRARLGGEQFF
TRBJ2-3 | TRBV2 | NA | TRBD2 | TGTGCCAGCAGTAAAGCGGGGCCTTCCACGGGTACGCAGTATTTT | CASSKAGPSTGTQYF
TRBJ1-1 | TRBV27 | NA | NA | TGTGCCAGCAAGGAACAGGGCACTGAAGCTTTCTTT | CASKEQGTEAFF
TRBJ2-1 | TRBV20-1 | NA | TRBD2 | TGCAGTGCTCAATTCCGGGACTACGGAACTCAGTTCTTC | CSAQFRDYGTQFF
TRBJ1-1 | TRBV29-1 | NA | NA | TGCAGCGTCCAAGGAGATCTACCCAAAGCTTTCTTT | CSVQGDLPKAFF
TRBJ2-3 | TRBV12-3/TRBV12-4 | NA | NA | TGTGCCAGCAGTTTCTCAAGCAAGGATACGCAGTATTTT | CASSFSSKDTQYF
TRBJ2-5 | TRBV5-1 | NA | TRBD1 | TGCGCCAGCAGCACAGGGGAAAGGCGGGAGACCCAGTACTTC | CASSTGERRETQYF
TRBJ2-1 | TRBV6-2/TRBV6-3 | NA | TRBD1 | TGTGCCAGCAGTCCCAGGGGGTTCTACAATGAGCAGTTCTTC | CASSPRGFYNEQFF
TRBJ2-7 | TRBV30 | NA | NA | TGTGCCCAAAAGCAGAAAGTCAGTAGCCGAGGCGAGCAGTACTTC | CAQKQKVSSRGEQYF
TRBJ2-5 | TRBV2 | few | TRBD1 | TGTGCCAGCAGCGGAGGACAGGGACTGTGGGAGACCCAGTACTTC | CASSGGQGLWETQYF
TRBJ2-1 | TRBV5-1 | few | TRBD2 | TGCGCCAGCAGCCCCGGGACTAGCGGGATCAATGAGCAGTTCTTC | CASSPGTSGINEQFF
TRBJ2-7 | TRBV4-1 | few | NA | TGCGCCAGCAGCCAAGATTGGATGTACGAGCAGTACTTC | CASSQDWMYEQYF
TRBJ2-2 | TRBV24-1 | many | NA | TGTGCCACCAGTGATCCTTCTCTGAGTAACACCGGGGAGCTGTTTTTT | CATSDPSLSNTGELFF
TRBJ2-1 | TRBV20-1 | few | TRBD2 | TGCAGTGCTGGAGAGCGGGGTAGCGCCTCTGGCTCCTACAATGAGCAGTTCTTC | CSAGERGSASGSYNEQFF
TRBJ1-2 | TRBV7-9 | NA | NA | TGTGCCAGCAGCTTAGTAGGGGGGCGCTTCAATGGCTACACCTTC | CASSLVGGRFNGYTF
TRBJ1-2 | TRBV29-1 | NA | TRBD1 | TGCAGCGCTCCCCCCTCGACAGGGGGCAAAGTCTATGGCTACACCTTC | CSAPPSTGGKVYGYTF
TRBJ2-1 | TRBV10-2 | many | NA | TGCGCCAGCAGTGTGTCTCAAGAATACAATGAGCAGTTCTTC | CASSVSQEYNEQFF
TRBJ2-7 | TRBV20-1 | NA | NA | TGCAGTGCGCGGAGCGGACAAACGATATCCTACGAGCAGTACTTC | CSARSGQTISYEQYF
TRBJ2-7 | TRBV7-2 | NA | NA | TGTGCCAGCAGCTTAGCGCCTAGCGCCTCCTACGAGCAGTACTTC | CASSLAPSASYEQYF
TRBJ1-1 | TRBV6-2/TRBV6-3 | few | TRBD1 | TGTGCCAGCAGTTATCCGCTCGACAGGGGCGGCACTGAAGCTTTCTTT | CASSYPLDRGGTEAFF
TRBJ2-1 | TRBV5-1 | NA | TRBD2 | TGCGCCAGCAGCTCGACCGGGACTAGCGGGAGTGATGAGCAGTTCTTC | CASSSTGTSGSDEQFF
TRBJ2-1 | TRBV5-6 | NA | TRBD2 | TGTGCCAGCAGCTATTCTAGCGGGAGGGTCTATGAGCAGTTCTTC | CASSYSSGRVYEQFF
TRBJ1-1 | TRBV6-5 | few | NA | TGTGCCAGCAGTTACTCAGGGGGAGGGTACACTGAAGCTTTCTTT | CASSYSGGGYTEAFF
TRBJ2-7 | TRBV5-1 | NA | TRBD1 | TGCGCCAGCAGCGGGACAGGGTGGTACGAGCAGTACTTC | CASSGTGWYEQYF
TRBJ2-7 | TRBV4-2 | many | TRBD2 | TGTGCCAGCAGCCAAGAAAGCGGGAGCTACGAGCAGTACTTC | CASSQESGSYEQYF
TRBJ2-1 | TRBV9 | few | NA | TGTGCCAGCAGCGTCACCGCACTACTTTCTTCCTACAATGAGCAGTTCTTC | CASSVTALLSSYNEQFF
TRBJ2-3 | TRBV7-3 | NA | TRBD2 | TGTGCCAGCAGCCTCGGGACTAGCGGGAGGGATACGCAGTATTTT | CASSLGTSGRDTQYF
TRBJ2-2 | TRBV6-2/TRBV6-3 | NA | TRBD2 | TGTGCCAGCAGCTATGACAGAGAGACTAGCACGAACACCGGGGAGCTGTTTTTT | CASSYDRETSTNTGELFF
TRBJ1-1 | TRBV11-1 | NA | NA | TGTGCCAGCAGCCCCCATATAAACACTGAAGCTTTCTTT | CASSPHINTEAFF
TRBJ2-7 | TRBV7-6 | few | TRBD1 | TGTGCCAGCAGCTTAGGGGACAGGATCGCGTACGAGCAGTACTTC | CASSLGDRIAYEQYF
TRBJ1-1 | TRBV5-1 | NA | NA | TGCGCCAGCAGCTGGGGGGGCCTAGGAGGCACTGAAGCTTTCTTT | CASSWGGLGGTEAFF
TRBJ2-3 | TRBV7-2 | NA | TRBD1 | TGTGCCAGCAGCTTAGAGACCACAGGGGGCTTTGGCACAGATACGCAGTATTTT | CASSLETTGGFGTDTQYF